This is a list of T cell receptor beta chains from one sample in a study of cytomegalovirus exposure and HLA in healthy donors. Sequencing was performed with immunoSEQ multiplex PCR; in TCRdb, only in-frame clones are kept and a portion is missing. The sample lists some 120,000 clones; roughly 78% were seen once. The sequencing input was PBMCs. The receptors were gathered from a man aged 35-49 years in good health and CMV-seronegative. CDR3s include the opening cysteine and the closing phenylalanine or tryptophan. A D gene is named only where the DNA matches it firmly. The size entry is marked missing in some rows and otherwise reads once, few, many or a size class.

j_call: TRBJ1-2; v_call: TRBV28; d_call: -; clone_size: -; cdr3_aa: CASSLGRVSNYGYTF; cdr3_nt: TGTGCCAGCAGTTTAGGGCGGGTGTCTAACTATGGCTACACCTTC
j_call: TRBJ2-7; v_call: TRBV19; d_call: TRBD2; clone_size: -; cdr3_aa: CASSISGSIYEQYF; cdr3_nt: TGTGCCAGTAGTATCAGCGGGAGTATCTACGAGCAGTACTTC
j_call: TRBJ2-1; v_call: TRBV30; d_call: TRBD2; clone_size: -; cdr3_aa: CAGRKGWTSGGYNEQFF; cdr3_nt: TGTGCCGGGAGGAAGGGCTGGACTAGCGGGGGCTACAATGAGCAGTTCTTC
j_call: TRBJ2-7; v_call: TRBV30; d_call: TRBD1; clone_size: -; cdr3_aa: CAWSVDRGSYEQYF; cdr3_nt: TGTGCCTGGAGTGTAGACAGGGGAAGTTACGAGCAGTACTTC
j_call: TRBJ2-5; v_call: TRBV28; d_call: -; clone_size: -; cdr3_aa: CASSLYQGGETQYF; cdr3_nt: TGTGCCAGCAGTTTATACCAGGGTGGGGAGACCCAGTACTTC
j_call: TRBJ2-1; v_call: TRBV27; d_call: TRBD1; clone_size: once; cdr3_aa: CASSLRGGTYNEQFF; cdr3_nt: TGTGCCAGCAGTTTGCGAGGGGGCACCTACAATGAGCAGTTCTTC
j_call: TRBJ2-1; v_call: TRBV5-1; d_call: -; clone_size: -; cdr3_aa: CASSLTGQDYNEQFF; cdr3_nt: TGCGCCAGCAGCTTAACGGGACAAGACTACAATGAGCAGTTCTTC
j_call: TRBJ2-3; v_call: TRBV6-5; d_call: -; clone_size: -; cdr3_aa: CASGVGGTTQYF; cdr3_nt: TGTGCCAGCGGGGTTGGGGGCACTACGCAGTATTTT
j_call: TRBJ1-1; v_call: TRBV5-6; d_call: TRBD1; clone_size: -; cdr3_aa: CASSPGTGGGKTEAFF; cdr3_nt: TGTGCCAGCAGCCCCGGGACAGGGGGGGGGAAGACTGAAGCTTTCTTT
j_call: TRBJ1-2; v_call: TRBV23-1; d_call: -; clone_size: -; cdr3_aa: CASSSISNYGYTF; cdr3_nt: TGCGCCAGCAGCTCTATATCTAACTATGGCTACACCTTC
j_call: TRBJ1-2; v_call: TRBV28; d_call: TRBD1; clone_size: few; cdr3_aa: CASSLTGGYGYTF; cdr3_nt: TGTGCCAGCAGTCTCACAGGGGGCTATGGCTACACCTTC
j_call: TRBJ1-6; v_call: TRBV5-6; d_call: TRBD1; clone_size: -; cdr3_aa: CASSLVQGASYNSPLHF; cdr3_nt: TGTGCCAGCAGCTTGGTGCAGGGGGCATCCTATAATTCACCCCTCCACTTT
j_call: TRBJ2-7; v_call: TRBV18; d_call: -; clone_size: -; cdr3_aa: CASSPSGLGAGEQYF; cdr3_nt: TGTGCCAGCTCACCCAGTGGCCTAGGGGCAGGGGAGCAGTACTTC
j_call: TRBJ1-2; v_call: TRBV7-9; d_call: TRBD1; clone_size: few; cdr3_aa: CASSSGQGAGTF; cdr3_nt: TGTGCCAGCAGCTCGGGACAGGGGGCGGGCACCTTC
j_call: TRBJ1-2; v_call: TRBV10-3; d_call: -; clone_size: -; cdr3_aa: CAISESGTPNYGYTF; cdr3_nt: TGTGCCATCAGTGAGTCTGGGACACCGAACTATGGCTACACCTTC
j_call: TRBJ1-4; v_call: TRBV6-4; d_call: -; clone_size: few; cdr3_aa: CASTPEGKLFF; cdr3_nt: TGTGCCAGCACTCCGGAGGGAAAACTGTTTTTT
j_call: TRBJ2-1; v_call: TRBV7-7; d_call: TRBD2; clone_size: -; cdr3_aa: CASSFGLAGLNEQFF; cdr3_nt: TGTGCCAGCAGCTTCGGACTAGCGGGCTTAAATGAGCAGTTCTTC
j_call: TRBJ1-5; v_call: TRBV2; d_call: TRBD1; clone_size: few; cdr3_aa: CASSLYRGNQPQHF; cdr3_nt: TGTGCCAGCAGTCTGTACAGGGGAAATCAGCCCCAGCATTTT
j_call: TRBJ2-3; v_call: TRBV7-6; d_call: -; clone_size: -; cdr3_aa: CASSPAQGLQDTQYF; cdr3_nt: TGTGCCAGCAGCCCCGCACAGGGCCTTCAGGATACGCAGTATTTT
j_call: TRBJ2-3; v_call: TRBV6-9; d_call: TRBD2; clone_size: once; cdr3_aa: CASSYGTSGDSSTDTQYF; cdr3_nt: TGTGCCAGCAGTTACGGGACTAGCGGGGACTCTAGCACAGATACGCAGTATTTT
j_call: TRBJ2-7; v_call: TRBV5-6; d_call: -; clone_size: few; cdr3_aa: CASSLRGLRPSSYEQYF; cdr3_nt: TGTGCCAGCAGCTTGCGAGGGTTGCGGCCGAGCTCCTACGAGCAGTACTTC
j_call: TRBJ2-7; v_call: TRBV7-6; d_call: TRBD1; clone_size: -; cdr3_aa: CASSQQGADEQYF; cdr3_nt: TGTGCCAGCAGCCAACAGGGGGCGGACGAGCAGTACTTC
j_call: TRBJ2-7; v_call: TRBV5-5; d_call: -; clone_size: -; cdr3_aa: CASSWRGQGTYEQYF; cdr3_nt: TGTGCCAGCAGCTGGAGAGGCCAGGGGACCTACGAGCAGTACTTC
j_call: TRBJ1-3; v_call: TRBV6-6; d_call: -; clone_size: few; cdr3_aa: CASSVAGSGSGNTIYF; cdr3_nt: TGTGCCAGCAGCGTGGCGGGTTCCGGCTCTGGAAACACCATATATTTT
j_call: TRBJ1-3; v_call: TRBV27; d_call: -; clone_size: -; cdr3_aa: CASSYSGPGNTIYF; cdr3_nt: TGTGCCAGCAGTTACTCAGGGCCTGGAAACACCATATATTTT
j_call: TRBJ2-5; v_call: TRBV7-9; d_call: -; clone_size: -; cdr3_aa: CASSSLGHEQETQYF; cdr3_nt: TGTGCCAGCAGCTCCCTTGGACACGAACAAGAGACCCAGTACTTC
j_call: TRBJ1-4; v_call: TRBV7-6; d_call: TRBD1; clone_size: -; cdr3_aa: CASSSQGGSEKLFF; cdr3_nt: TGTGCCAGCAGCTCACAGGGGGGAAGTGAAAAACTGTTTTTT
j_call: TRBJ1-6; v_call: TRBV5-8; d_call: -; clone_size: -; cdr3_aa: CASSPDSGGKNSPLHF; cdr3_nt: TGTGCCAGCAGCCCGGACAGTGGTGGGAAAAATTCACCCCTCCACTTT